This T cell receptor (beta chain) was captured in a study of T cells in tuberculosis. Some clones are missing from TCRdb's copy, which holds only in-frame ones; the method was immunoSEQ multiplex PCR. This table has 25,000 to 35,000 clones, about 82% appearing once. Specified time point: new active TB diagnosis, blood taken before or within 7 days of starting treatment. This specimen consisted of PBMCs, obtained at tuberculosis diagnosis. The sequence derives from an adult with tuberculosis.

The CDR3 protein is CASSQDPQDTYGYTF. The CDR3 nucleotides are TGCGCCAGCAGCCAAGATCCCCAGGACACCTATGGCTACACCTTC. This sequence joins TRBV4-1 and TRBJ1-2, with a possible D match to TRBD1 (5 bases). The V end was cut by 0 bases, the J end by 4 bases, with 12 bases between. Germline-derived CDR1 and CDR2 are MGHRA and YSYEKL. This CDR3 has 15 residues.